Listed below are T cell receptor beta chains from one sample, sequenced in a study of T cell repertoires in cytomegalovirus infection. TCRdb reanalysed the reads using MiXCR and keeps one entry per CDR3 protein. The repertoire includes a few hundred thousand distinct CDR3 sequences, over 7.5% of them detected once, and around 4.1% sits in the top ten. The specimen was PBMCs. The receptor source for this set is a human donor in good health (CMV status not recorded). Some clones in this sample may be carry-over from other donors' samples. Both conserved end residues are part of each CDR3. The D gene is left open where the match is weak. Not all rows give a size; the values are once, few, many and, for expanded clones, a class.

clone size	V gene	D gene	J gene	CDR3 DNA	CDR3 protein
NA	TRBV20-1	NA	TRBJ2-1	TGCAGTTGTAGGGGACCTTCCTACAATGAGCAGTTCTTC	CSCRGPSYNEQFF
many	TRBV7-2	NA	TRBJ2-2	TGTGCCAGCAGCTTAATTGCTTGGTCCGGGGAGCTGTTTTTT	CASSLIAWSGELFF
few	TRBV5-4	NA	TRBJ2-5	TGTGCCAGCAGCAGCTCCCAGAGGGAGGAGACCCAGTACTTC	CASSSSQREETQYF
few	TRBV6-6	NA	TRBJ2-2	TGTGCCAGCAGTTATCTCAGGGGCGGCACCGGGGAGCTGTTTTTT	CASSYLRGGTGELFF
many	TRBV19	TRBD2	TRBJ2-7	TGTGCCAGTAGTATGGGACTAGCGGGGGCCCCCTACGAGCAGTACTTC	CASSMGLAGAPYEQYF
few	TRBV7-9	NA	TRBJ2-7	TGTGCCAGCAGCTCGTCCGGGCCAGTCTACGAGCAGTACTTC	CASSSSGPVYEQYF
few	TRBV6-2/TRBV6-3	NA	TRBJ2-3	TGTGCCAGCAGTTACTCCCCAGATACGCAGTATTTT	CASSYSPDTQYF
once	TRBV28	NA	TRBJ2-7	TGTGCCAGCACGACTCCACCGAAGGAGCAGTACTTC	CASTTPPKEQYF
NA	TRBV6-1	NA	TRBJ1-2	TGTGCCAGCAAGGGGAAGGGGAGAGGCTACACCTTC	CASKGKGRGYTF
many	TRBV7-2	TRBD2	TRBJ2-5	TGTGCCAGCAGCTGGCAGAGGACTAGCATGCACTTC	CASSWQRTSMHF
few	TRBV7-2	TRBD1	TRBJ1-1	TGTGCCAGCAGCTATCGCGGACAGGGGCGTGGGACTGAAGCTTTCTTT	CASSYRGQGRGTEAFF
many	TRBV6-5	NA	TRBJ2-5	TGTGCCAGCAGTTACGGTTCCCAGAACCAAGAGACCCAGTACTTC	CASSYGSQNQETQYF
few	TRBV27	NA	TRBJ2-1	TGTGCCAGCAGCCTTACTCGGACAGTTTACAATGAGCAGTTCTTC	CASSLTRTVYNEQFF
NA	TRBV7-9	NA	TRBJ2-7	TGTGCCAGCAGCTTAGCGCGATTTCAAACCAAGATGGGACCAACCCCCTACGAGCAGTGCTTC	CASSLARFQTKMGPTPYEQCF
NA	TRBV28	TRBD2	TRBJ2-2	TGTGCCAGCAGTTTACCGGGAAGTAGCGGGAGGTTTTATACCGGGGAGCTGTTTTTT	CASSLPGSSGRFYTGELFF
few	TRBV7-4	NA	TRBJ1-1	TGTGCCAGCAGCTACGGGAGGACAGAAGAAGCTTTCTTT	CASSYGRTEEAFF
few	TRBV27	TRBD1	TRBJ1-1	TGTGCCAGCAGGCTAGCAGGGGGGCGAACTGAAGCTTTCTTT	CASRLAGGRTEAFF
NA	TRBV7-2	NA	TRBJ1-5	TGTGCCAGCAGCCAAGACTCCAGAGGCAATCAGCCCCAGCATTTT	CASSQDSRGNQPQHF
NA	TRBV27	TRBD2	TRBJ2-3	TGTGCCAGCAGTTTACGGCCTAGCGGGAACACAGATACGCAGTATTTT	CASSLRPSGNTDTQYF
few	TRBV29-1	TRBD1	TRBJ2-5	TGCAGCGTTGGACCGGGGACAGGGGGGGAGACCCAGTACTTC	CSVGPGTGGETQYF
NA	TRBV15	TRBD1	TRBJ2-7	TGTGCCACCAGCAGAGGAGGTCTGGACAGGGGGCTCGAGCAGTACTTC	CATSRGGLDRGLEQYF
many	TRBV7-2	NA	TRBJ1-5	TGTGCCAGCAGCCCGCCGGGGGTGTATAGCAATCAGCCCCAGCATTTT	CASSPPGVYSNQPQHF
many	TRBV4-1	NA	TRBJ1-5	TGCGCCAGCAGCCAAGCTTGGAGCAGCGGTCAGCCCCAGCATTTT	CASSQAWSSGQPQHF
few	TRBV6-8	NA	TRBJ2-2	NA	CASNFGAGELFF
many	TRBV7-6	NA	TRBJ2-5	TGTGCCAGCAGCTCCAGCGGAGAGACCCAGTACTTC	CASSSSGETQYF
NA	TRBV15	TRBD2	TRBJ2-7	TGTGCCACCAGCTTAGCGGGAGGGCCGTTAGAGCAGTACTTC	CATSLAGGPLEQYF
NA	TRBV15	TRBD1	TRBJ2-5	TGTGCCACTACAGACCCCGGGACAGGGTCTGGAAAGACCCAGTACTTC	CATTDPGTGSGKTQYF
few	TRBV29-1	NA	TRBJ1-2	TGCAGCGCTTCAGACAACACTAACTATGGCTACACCTTC	CSASDNTNYGYTF
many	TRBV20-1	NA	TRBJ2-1	TGCAGTGCTAGCGATAGGACGACGTCCTACAATGAGCAGTTCTTC	CSASDRTTSYNEQFF
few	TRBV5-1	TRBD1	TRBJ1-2	TGCGCCAGCAGCTCCGGACAGGGGGTCTATGGCTACACCTTC	CASSSGQGVYGYTF